The 31 T cell receptor beta chains below were found in one sample sequenced in a study of blood T cell repertoires in COVID-19. Clones were sequenced by immunoSEQ multiplex PCR, and TCRdb holds only the in-frame ones, with some missing. The table has some 290,000 clones, around 90% seen once. Sample: peripheral blood. These receptors were taken from a woman aged 45-65 years who had recovered from COVID-19.

This chain joins TRBV6-4 and TRBJ1-4; 9 bases match TRBD1. CDR1 is MRHNA and CDR2 is SNTAGT in the germline V gene. V shed 2 bases, J shed 8 bases, and the junction held 3 bases outside the gene matches. This CDR3 is 14 amino acids long. This CDR3 reads CASSDRDRVEKLFF. CDR3 coding DNA: TGTGCCAGCAGTGACCGGGACAGGGTCGAAAAACTGTTTTTT.

This chain links TRBV5-1 with TRBJ1-1; maybe TRBD1 (6 bases). Trimming left V 0 bases short and J 6 bases short, with 9 bases between. The germline gives CDR1 SGHRS, CDR2 YFSETQ. The CDR3 totals 13 residues. The CDR3 DNA is TGCGCCAGCAGCTTGGACAGGGCTTCTGAAGCTTTCTTT. Protein product: CASSLDRASEAFF.

This clone appeared a single time. CDR3 sequence (DNA): TGTGCCAGCAGCTTGATTGCCGCCGGGACAGGCTACAATGAGCAGTTCTTC. Its translation: CASSLIAAGTGYNEQFF. The chain links TRBV28 to TRBJ2-1, with TRBD1 identical over 8 bases. The J segment lost 3 bases and the V segment lost 6 bases, leaving 13 bases of the junction unmatched. Germline V gene lookup returns CDR1 MDHEN and CDR2 SYDVKM. The CDR3 has 17 residues. Combining the CDR3 with reference TRBV28 and TRBJ2-1 gives the whole variable domain DVKVTQSSRYLVKRTGEKVFLECVQDMDHENMFWYRQDPGLGLRLIYFSYDVKMKEKGDIPEGYSVSREKKERFSLILESASTNQTSMYLCASSLIAAGTGYNEQFFGPGTRLTVL.

The rearrangement joins TRBV30 to TRBJ1-4; D is ambiguous. Germline V gives CDR1 GTSNPN, CDR2 SVGIG (reference sequence). There are 12 residues in the CDR3. The V gene lost 3 bases and the J gene lost 11 bases, with 13 bases spanning the gap. CDR3 amino acids: CAWSRTELKLFF. The CDR3, as DNA: TGTGCCTGGAGCCGGACTGAATTGAAACTGTTTTTT.

In DNA form, the CDR3 reads TGTGCCAGCAGCGGGGGTGGGATCAGGACTTCTGAAGCTTTCTTT. This translates into CASSGGGIRTSEAFF. This rearrangement joins TRBV9 to TRBJ1-1; D is undetermined. Between the trimmed V and J ends, which lost 3 bases and 6 bases, there was a span of 18 bases. Germline CDR1 SGDLS, CDR2 YYNGEE. The CDR3 length is 15 residues.

The DNA of the CDR3 is TGTGCCAGCAGTGAAAGGTCAGGTGGGCAGCCCCAGCATTTT. Its protein is CASSERSGGQPQHF. The chain uses TRBV2 and TRBJ1-5; D is ambiguous. The CDR3 has 14 amino acids. Trimming cost V 2 bases and J 7 bases, with 12 bases left between them. Looked up from germline, CDR1 is SNHLY and CDR2 is FYNNEI.

This chain links TRBV30 with TRBJ2-2; possibly TRBD2 for D (5 bases). V shed 0 bases and J shed 2 bases, with 13 bases lying between them. The CDR3 loop spans 16 amino acids. Germline V gene lookup returns CDR1 GTSNPN and CDR2 SVGIG (reference sequence). Here the CDR3 DNA reads TGTGCCTGGAGTGTAGGGCTAGCAATCAACACCGGGGAGCTGTTTTTT. Translation gives CAWSVGLAINTGELFF.

The gene calls are TRBV6-2 or TRBV6-3 and TRBJ2-2; possibly TRBD1 for D (5 bases). The CDR3 runs to 16 residues. V lost 6 bases and J 6 bases, leaving 20 bases between the germline ends. Germline assignment: CDR1 MNHEY and CDR2 SVGEGT. DNA of the CDR3: TGTGCCAGCAGCCCTCAGGGTGGGCTCGGGTCCGGGGAGCTGTTTTTT. Amino acids: CASSPQGGLGSGELFF.

This clone was found once. The chain has TRBV6-2 or TRBV6-3 and TRBJ2-7; D perhaps matches TRBD1 (6 bases). CDR3 length equals 12 residues. Germline values: CDR1 MNHEY, CDR2 SVGEGT. V lost 5 bases, J lost 6 bases, and 11 bases lay in between. The DNA of the CDR3 is TGTGCCAGCAGTCCCACAGGGATCGAGCAGTACTTC. Translation gives CASSPTGIEQYF.

V is TRBV28 and J is TRBJ2-5, with 7 bases identical to TRBD2. Germline V gene sequence: CDR1 MDHEN, CDR2 SYDVKM. Germline trimming cut 4 bases from V and 5 bases from J; bases unmatched to any gene: 7. The CDR3 runs 14 residues. The CDR3 spells CASSSSGAGETQYF. DNA for the CDR3: TGTGCCAGCAGTTCTAGCGGTGCTGGGGAGACCCAGTACTTC.

V usage is TRBV5-1 and J usage is TRBJ2-5, with TRBD2 as a possible D gene (5 bases). Germline loops: CDR1 SGHRS, CDR2 YFSETQ. The CDR3 totals 15 residues. Trimming removed 4 bases at V and 10 bases at J, with 23 bases between. CDR3 bases: TGCGCCAGCAGCACCCCCCGGGATAGGGTTCGGGTCCAGTACTTC. This gives the protein CASSTPRDRVRVQYF.

The chain uses TRBV10-2 and TRBJ1-1; maybe TRBD1 (6 bases). The ends were cut back, 4 bases at V and 11 bases at J, with 26 bases in the middle. The CDR3 is made up of 16 amino acids. The germline V gene has CDR1 WSHSY and CDR2 SAAADI. This chain's CDR3 is CASSGGVQDSGFAAFF. In DNA form, the CDR3 reads TGCGCCAGCAGTGGTGGGGTTCAGGACAGTGGGTTTGCGGCTTTCTTT.

The gene calls are TRBV2 and TRBJ2-3, with TRBD1 identical over 7 bases. CDR1 is SNHLY and CDR2 is FYNNEI in the germline V gene. The CDR3 runs to 17 residues. V dropped 6 bases and J dropped 2; count of bases not matched to a gene: 14. The CDR3 DNA follows: TGTGCCAGCAGCGCAAATCGACAGGGCCGCTTCACAGATACGCAGTATTTT. The encoded protein is CASSANRQGRFTDTQYF.

The V call is TRBV5-1, the J call TRBJ1-6, with a weak D call TRBD1 (5 bases). The CDR3 sequence is 16 residues long. Germline lookup yields CDR1 SGHRS and CDR2 YFSETQ. The V end lost 3 bases, the J end lost 0 bases, and 10 bases lay between the germline ends. The CDR3 DNA reads TGCGCCAGCAGCTCCGGGGGTAGCTCCTATAATTCACCCCTCCACTTT. It codes for CASSSGGSSYNSPLHF. Complete variable domain (other parts from reference TRBV5-1 and TRBJ1-6): KAGVTQTPRYLIKTRGQQVTLSCSPISGHRSVSWYQQTPGQGLQFLFEYFSETQRNKGNFPGRFSGRQFSNSRSEMNVSTLELGDSALYLCASSSGGSSYNSPLHFGNGTRLTVT.

The chain recombines TRBV6-6 with TRBJ1-2; 8 bases are a match to TRBD1. The length of the CDR3 is 16 residues. Germline V lookup: CDR1 MNHNY, CDR2 SVGAGI (reference sequence). V was clipped by 6 bases and J by 5 bases; unmatched bases: 14. CDR3 nucleotides: TGTGCCAGCAGCCTGGGACAGGTCCCCCTCATTTATGGCTACACCTTC. Its protein product is CASSLGQVPLIYGYTF.

This chain connects TRBV27 to TRBJ2-1; the match to TRBD2 covers 10 bases. With V trimmed by 5 bases and J by 5 bases, 6 bases remained unmatched. Germline CDR1 reads MNHEY; CDR2 reads SMNVEV (reference sequence). The CDR3 extends over 15 amino acids. CDR3 nucleotide sequence: TGTGCCAGCAGTGATAGCGGGGGGTTTCACAATGAGCAGTTCTTC. Protein: CASSDSGGFHNEQFF.

This chain links TRBV19 with TRBJ1-1; D unresolved. Trimming pared 3 bases from V and 3 bases from J, leaving 8 bases between. Germline loops: CDR1 LNHDA, CDR2 SQIVND (reference sequence). The CDR3 length is 13 residues. The CDR3 DNA is TGTGCCAGTAGTATGAGCGGTTACACTGAAGCTTTCTTT. Residues: CASSMSGYTEAFF.

CDR3 loop: CASSSDRGEQFF. In nucleotides, the CDR3 is TGTGCCAGCAGTTCGGACAGGGGGGAGCAGTTCTTC. This chain connects TRBV28 to TRBJ2-1, with 10 nucleotides matching TRBD1. Unmatched junction bases numbered 1, after V lost 4 bases and J lost 10 bases. CDR3 size: 12 residues. In germline, CDR1 is MDHEN, CDR2 SYDVKM.

This sequence joins TRBV10-3 and TRBJ2-1; 16 bases are shared with TRBD2. CDR3 length: 17 residues. Germline CDR1 ENHRY, CDR2 SYGVKD. The V segment lost 11 bases and the J segment 2 bases; nucleotides outside the gene matches: 9. The CDR3 DNA reads as TGTGCCTCCAGACGGGGGACTAGCGGGAGGGCCTACAATGAGCAGTTCTTC. Translation gives CASRRGTSGRAYNEQFF.

V is TRBV5-1 and J is TRBJ2-5; tentative D call: TRBD2 (6 bases). Trimming took 0 bases from V and 5 from J, leaving 17 bases between them. The CDR3 is made up of 16 amino acids. Germline V gives CDR1 SGHRS, CDR2 YFSETQ. The CDR3 loop is CASSLAGGAVWETQYF. The CDR3 nucleotides are TGCGCCAGCAGCTTGGCCGGCGGGGCGGTGTGGGAGACCCAGTACTTC.

This clone was observed a handful of times. The chain is built from TRBV7-9 and TRBJ2-3; 10 nucleotides align to TRBD2. Germline assignment: CDR1 SEHNR and CDR2 FQNEAQ (reference sequence). The CDR3 has 16 residues. The V and J ends lost 4 bases and 2 bases, in that order; junction bases with no gene match: 6. The CDR3 sequence: CASSWMSGRATDTQYF. CDR3 coding DNA: TGTGCCAGCAGCTGGATGAGCGGGAGGGCCACAGATACGCAGTATTTT.

This clone showed up just a few times. The chain recombines TRBV5-1 with TRBJ1-4; possible D gene TRBD1, 6 bases. V was pared by 1 base and J by 8 bases, with 12 bases between. Germline assignment: CDR1 SGHRS and CDR2 YFSETQ. The CDR3 sequence is 14 residues long. CDR3 coding DNA: TGCGCCAGCAGCTTGAAGGGGGTACGGGAAAAACTGTTTTTT. This sequence encodes CASSLKGVREKLFF.

This clone came up a few times. Other DNA sequences of this sample code for an identical CDR3. The CDR3, as DNA: TGTGCCTGGAGCGGGGACAGGGGCAATCAGCCCCAGCATTTT. It codes for CAWSGDRGNQPQHF. V is TRBV30 and J is TRBJ1-5, with 9 bases fitting TRBD1. Germline assignment: CDR1 GTSNPN and CDR2 SVGIG (reference sequence). V dropped 3 bases and J dropped 2; count of bases not matched to a gene: 2. CDR3 length: 14 residues. The whole variable domain, remainder taken from reference TRBV30 and TRBJ1-5, is SQTIHQWPATLVQPVGSPLSLECTVEGTSNPNLYWYRQAAGRGLQLLFYSVGIGQISSEVPQNLSASRPQDRQFILSSKKLLLSDSGFYLCAWSGDRGNQPQHFGDGTRLSIL.

V is TRBV5-5 and J is TRBJ2-2; maybe TRBD1 (5 bases). Trimming stripped 5 bases from V and 7 bases from J, with 24 bases between. Germline CDR1 SGHKS, CDR2 YYEKEE (reference sequence). The CDR3 covers 17 residues. Written as DNA, the CDR3 is TGTGCCAGCAGTTTACAAACGCAGGGTACGATCGGCGGGGAGCTGTTTTTT. Translating gives CASSLQTQGTIGGELFF. Looking up the rest from reference TRBV5-5 and TRBJ2-2 gives the full variable domain: DAGVTQSPTHLIKTRGQQVTLRCSPISGHKSVSWYQQVLGQGPQFIFQYYEKEERGRGNFPDRFSARQFPNYSSELNVNALLLGDSALYLCASSLQTQGTIGGELFFGEGSRLTVL.

The chain has TRBV4-1 and TRBJ2-1, with D unclear. From germline, CDR1 is MGHRA and CDR2 YSYEKL. V lost 1 base to trimming and J lost 8 bases, with 12 bases between them. The CDR3 has 14 residues. CDR3 bases: TGCGCCAGCAGCCAAGTCGAGACAAACCATGAGCAGTTCTTC. The encoded protein is CASSQVETNHEQFF.

The genes are TRBV13 and TRBJ2-5, with a weak D call TRBD1 (5 bases). CDR1 PRHDT and CDR2 FYEKMQ come from the germline V gene (reference sequence). Trimming left V 4 bases short and J 4 bases short, with 13 bases between. The CDR3 runs to 14 residues. For the CDR3, the DNA is TGTGCCAGCAGCTCAAGGGGCACGAGAGAGACCCAGTACTTC. Translating it yields CASSSRGTRETQYF.

This chain links TRBV19 with TRBJ1-1, with TRBD1 as a possible D gene (6 bases). The CDR3 runs 16 residues. CDR1 LNHDA and CDR2 SQIVND come from the germline V gene (reference sequence). Trimming removed 4 bases at V and 0 bases at J, with 15 bases between. In DNA form, the CDR3 reads TGTGCCAGTAGTAGGGACACCCAGAGGGTGAACACTGAAGCTTTCTTT. Translated, it gives CASSRDTQRVNTEAFF. Full variable domain (rest looked up from reference TRBV19 and TRBJ1-1): DGGITQSPKYLFRKEGQNVTLSCEQNLNHDAMYWYRQDPGQGLRLIYYSQIVNDFQKGDIAEGYSVSREKKESFPLTVTSAQKNPTAFYLCASSRDTQRVNTEAFFGQGTRLTVV.

This chain connects TRBV27 to TRBJ1-4, with 10 positions matching TRBD1. In germline, CDR1 is MNHEY, CDR2 SMNVEV (reference sequence). The V and J ends lost 5 bases and 6 bases, in that order; junction bases with no gene match: 6. The CDR3 extends over 15 amino acids. CDR3 protein: CASSTWTGGHEKLFF. CDR3 bases: TGTGCCAGCAGTACCTGGACAGGGGGACATGAAAAACTGTTTTTT.

This clone has just a few counts. The chain is built from TRBV7-3 and TRBJ2-2; no reliable D call. The CDR3 loop spans 14 amino acids. V lost 1 base and J lost 5, with 8 bases in between. Germline-derived CDR1 and CDR2 are SGHTA and FQGTGA. DNA of the CDR3: TGTGCCAGCAGCTTAAAGAGGAGTACCGGGGAGCTGTTTTTT. It yields the protein CASSLKRSTGELFF. Full variable domain (outside the CDR3, taken from reference TRBV7-3 and TRBJ2-2): GAGVSQTPSNKVTEKGKYVELRCDPISGHTALYWYRQSLGQGPEFLIYFQGTGAADDSGLPNDRFFAVRPEGSVSTLKIQRTERGDSAVYLCASSLKRSTGELFFGEGSRLTVL.

V gene TRBV7-2 combines with J gene TRBJ1-1, with D unresolved. Deletions cut 6 bases from V and 0 bases from J, with 5 bases between. This CDR3 region has 12 residues. The germline gives CDR1 SGHTA, CDR2 FQGNSA. The CDR3 bases are TGTGCCAGCAGTTACATGAACACTGAAGCTTTCTTT. Protein sequence: CASSYMNTEAFF.

The rearrangement joins TRBV18 to TRBJ2-2; 10 bases align to TRBD1. The CDR3 covers 15 residues. Germline values: CDR1 KGHSH, CDR2 LQKENI. V trimming: 4 bases; J trimming: 7 bases; junction bases outside the gene matches: 6. The CDR3: CASSHRDRGGGELFF. In nucleotides, the CDR3 is TGTGCCAGCTCACACCGGGACAGGGGCGGCGGGGAGCTGTTTTTT.